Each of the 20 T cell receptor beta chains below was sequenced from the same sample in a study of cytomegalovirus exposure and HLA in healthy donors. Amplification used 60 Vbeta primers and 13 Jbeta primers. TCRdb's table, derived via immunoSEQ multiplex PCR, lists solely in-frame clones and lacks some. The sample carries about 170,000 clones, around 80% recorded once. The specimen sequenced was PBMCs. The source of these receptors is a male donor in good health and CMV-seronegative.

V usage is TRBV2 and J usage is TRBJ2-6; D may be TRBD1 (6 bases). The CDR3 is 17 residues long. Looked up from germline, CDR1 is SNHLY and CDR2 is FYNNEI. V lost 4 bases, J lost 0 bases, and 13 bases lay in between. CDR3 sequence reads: CASSVGHGDSGANVLTF. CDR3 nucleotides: TGTGCCAGCAGTGTGGGACATGGGGACTCTGGGGCCAACGTCCTGACTTTC.

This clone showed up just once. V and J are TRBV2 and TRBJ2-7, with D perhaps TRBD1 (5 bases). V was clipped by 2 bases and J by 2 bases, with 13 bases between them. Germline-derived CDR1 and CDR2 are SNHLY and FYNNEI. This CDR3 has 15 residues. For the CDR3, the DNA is TGTGCCAGCAGTGAACGCCAGCTACAGGCCTACGAGCAGTACTTC. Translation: CASSERQLQAYEQYF.

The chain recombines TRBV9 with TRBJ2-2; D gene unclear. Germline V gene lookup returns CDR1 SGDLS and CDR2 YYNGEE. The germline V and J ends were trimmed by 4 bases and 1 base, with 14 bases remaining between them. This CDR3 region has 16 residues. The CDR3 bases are TGTGCCAGCAGCCCACTGTCGGGTATGAACACCGGGGAGCTGTTTTTT. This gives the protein CASSPLSGMNTGELFF.

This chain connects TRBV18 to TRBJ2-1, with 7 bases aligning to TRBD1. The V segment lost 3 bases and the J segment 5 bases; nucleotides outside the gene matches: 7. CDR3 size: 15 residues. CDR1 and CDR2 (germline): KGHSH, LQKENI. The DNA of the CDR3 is TGTGCCAGCTCACCTACCGGGACAGACAACAATGAGCAGTTCTTC. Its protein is CASSPTGTDNNEQFF.

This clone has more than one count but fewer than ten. The CDR3 DNA reads TGTGCCAGCAGCGCTTGGGAGGGTGCCCGGGAGACCCAGTACTTC. Translation: CASSAWEGARETQYF. The chain carries TRBV5-6 and TRBJ2-5; TRBD2 matches at 7 bases. The CDR3 is made up of 15 amino acids. The germline CDR1 and CDR2 sequences are SGHDT and YYEEEE. V was clipped by 4 bases and J by 5 bases; unmatched bases: 11.

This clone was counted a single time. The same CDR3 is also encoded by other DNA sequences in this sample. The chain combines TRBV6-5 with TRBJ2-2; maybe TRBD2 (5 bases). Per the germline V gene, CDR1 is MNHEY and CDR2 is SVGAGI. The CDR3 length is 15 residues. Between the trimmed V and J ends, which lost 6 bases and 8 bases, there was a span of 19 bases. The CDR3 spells CASRSLDSVSGELFF. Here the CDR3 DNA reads TGTGCCAGCAGGTCCCTGGACTCAGTTTCTGGGGAGCTGTTTTTT.

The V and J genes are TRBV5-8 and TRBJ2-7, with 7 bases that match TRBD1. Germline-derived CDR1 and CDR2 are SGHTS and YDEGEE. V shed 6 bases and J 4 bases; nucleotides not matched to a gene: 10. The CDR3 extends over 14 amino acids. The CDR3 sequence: CASIPGTVFYEQYF. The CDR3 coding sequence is TGTGCCAGCATCCCTGGGACAGTCTTTTACGAGCAGTACTTC.

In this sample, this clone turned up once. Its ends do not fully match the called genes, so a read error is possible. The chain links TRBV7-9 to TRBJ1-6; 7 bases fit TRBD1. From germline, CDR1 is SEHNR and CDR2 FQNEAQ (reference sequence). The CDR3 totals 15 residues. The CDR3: CSSSLEQGTNSPLHF. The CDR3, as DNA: TGTTCCAGCAGCCTTGAACAGGGGACTAATTCACCCCTCCACTTT.

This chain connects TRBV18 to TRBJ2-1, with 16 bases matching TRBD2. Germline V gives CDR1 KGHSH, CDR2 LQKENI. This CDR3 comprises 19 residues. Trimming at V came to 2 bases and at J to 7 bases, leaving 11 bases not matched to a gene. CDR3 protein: CASSPIRGLAGGPGNEQFF. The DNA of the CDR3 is TGTGCCAGCTCACCAATCCGGGGACTAGCGGGGGGGCCTGGGAATGAGCAGTTCTTC.

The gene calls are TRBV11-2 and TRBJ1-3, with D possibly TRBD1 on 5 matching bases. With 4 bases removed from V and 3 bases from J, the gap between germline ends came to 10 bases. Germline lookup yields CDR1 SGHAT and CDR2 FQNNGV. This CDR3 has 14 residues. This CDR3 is CASSSKGFGNTIYF. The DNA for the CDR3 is TGTGCCAGCAGCTCCAAGGGGTTTGGAAACACCATATATTTT.

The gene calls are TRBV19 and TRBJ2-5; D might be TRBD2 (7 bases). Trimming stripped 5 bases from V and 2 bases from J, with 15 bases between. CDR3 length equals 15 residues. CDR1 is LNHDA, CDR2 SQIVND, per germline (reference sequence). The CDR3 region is CASSLGGGAQETQYF. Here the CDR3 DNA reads TGTGCCAGTAGTCTTGGCGGGGGCGCTCAAGAGACCCAGTACTTC.

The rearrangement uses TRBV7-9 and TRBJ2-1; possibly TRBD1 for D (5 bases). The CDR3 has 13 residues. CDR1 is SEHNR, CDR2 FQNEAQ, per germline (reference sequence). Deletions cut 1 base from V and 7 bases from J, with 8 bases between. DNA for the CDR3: TGTGCCAGCAGCTTAGGGGCAGGGAATGAGCAGTTCTTC. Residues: CASSLGAGNEQFF.

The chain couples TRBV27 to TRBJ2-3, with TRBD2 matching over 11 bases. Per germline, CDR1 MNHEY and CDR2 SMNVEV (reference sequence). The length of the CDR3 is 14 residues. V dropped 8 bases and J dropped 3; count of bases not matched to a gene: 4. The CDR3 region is CASRLAGNTDTQYF. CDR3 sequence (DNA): TGTGCCAGCCGACTAGCGGGGAATACAGATACGCAGTATTTT.

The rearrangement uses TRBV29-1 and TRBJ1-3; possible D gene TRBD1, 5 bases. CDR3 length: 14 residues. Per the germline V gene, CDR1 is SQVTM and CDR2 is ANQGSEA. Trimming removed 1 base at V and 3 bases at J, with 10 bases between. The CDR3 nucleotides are TGCAGCGTTGAAGGGGCGGGGGATGGAAACACCATATATTTT. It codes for CSVEGAGDGNTIYF.

The CDR3 nucleotides are TGCGCCAGCAGCCAAGACCAGGGGGCGTCGGGGGCCAACGTCCTGACTTTC. It codes for CASSQDQGASGANVLTF. V usage is TRBV4-1 and J usage is TRBJ2-6; TRBD1 matches at 8 bases. The length of the CDR3 is 17 residues. From germline, CDR1 is MGHRA and CDR2 YSYEKL. V shed 0 bases and J 4 bases; nucleotides not matched to a gene: 5.

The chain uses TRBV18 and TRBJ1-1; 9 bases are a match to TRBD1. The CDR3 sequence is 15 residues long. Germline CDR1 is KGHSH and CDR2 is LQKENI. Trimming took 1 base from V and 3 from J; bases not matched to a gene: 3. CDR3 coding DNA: TGTGCCAGCTCACCACGGGGACAGGGCGACACTGAAGCTTTCTTT. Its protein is CASSPRGQGDTEAFF. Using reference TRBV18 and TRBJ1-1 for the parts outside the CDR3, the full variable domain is NAGVMQNPRHLVRRRGQEARLRCSPMKGHSHVYWYRQLPEEGLKFMVYLQKENIIDESGMPKERFSAEFPKEGPSILRIQQVVRGDSAAYFCASSPRGQGDTEAFFGQGTRLTVV.

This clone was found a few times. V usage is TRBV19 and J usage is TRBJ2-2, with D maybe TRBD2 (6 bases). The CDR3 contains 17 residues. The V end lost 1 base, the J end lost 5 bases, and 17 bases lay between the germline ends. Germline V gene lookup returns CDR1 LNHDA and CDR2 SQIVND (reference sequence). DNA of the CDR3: TGTGCCAGTAGTATAGCTGCGGGAACGGGGAGAACCGGGGAGCTGTTTTTT. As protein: CASSIAAGTGRTGELFF.

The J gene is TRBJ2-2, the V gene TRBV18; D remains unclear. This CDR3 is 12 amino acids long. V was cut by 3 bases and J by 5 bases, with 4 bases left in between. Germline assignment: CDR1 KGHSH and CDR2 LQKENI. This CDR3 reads CASSPPTGELFF. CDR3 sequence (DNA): TGTGCCAGCTCACCCCCAACCGGGGAGCTGTTTTTT.

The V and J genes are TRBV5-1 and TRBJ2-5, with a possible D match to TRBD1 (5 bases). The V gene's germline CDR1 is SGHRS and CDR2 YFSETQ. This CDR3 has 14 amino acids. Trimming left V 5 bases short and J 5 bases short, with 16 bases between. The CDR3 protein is CASSNGQAGETQYF. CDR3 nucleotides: TGCGCCAGCAGTAACGGACAAGCCGGGGAGACCCAGTACTTC.

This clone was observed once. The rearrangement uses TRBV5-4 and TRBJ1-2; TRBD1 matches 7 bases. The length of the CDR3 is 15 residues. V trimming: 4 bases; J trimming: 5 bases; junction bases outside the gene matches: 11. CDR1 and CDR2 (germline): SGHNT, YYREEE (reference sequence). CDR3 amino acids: CASSEGTERTYGYTF. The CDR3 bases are TGTGCCAGCAGCGAAGGGACAGAGCGGACGTATGGCTACACCTTC.